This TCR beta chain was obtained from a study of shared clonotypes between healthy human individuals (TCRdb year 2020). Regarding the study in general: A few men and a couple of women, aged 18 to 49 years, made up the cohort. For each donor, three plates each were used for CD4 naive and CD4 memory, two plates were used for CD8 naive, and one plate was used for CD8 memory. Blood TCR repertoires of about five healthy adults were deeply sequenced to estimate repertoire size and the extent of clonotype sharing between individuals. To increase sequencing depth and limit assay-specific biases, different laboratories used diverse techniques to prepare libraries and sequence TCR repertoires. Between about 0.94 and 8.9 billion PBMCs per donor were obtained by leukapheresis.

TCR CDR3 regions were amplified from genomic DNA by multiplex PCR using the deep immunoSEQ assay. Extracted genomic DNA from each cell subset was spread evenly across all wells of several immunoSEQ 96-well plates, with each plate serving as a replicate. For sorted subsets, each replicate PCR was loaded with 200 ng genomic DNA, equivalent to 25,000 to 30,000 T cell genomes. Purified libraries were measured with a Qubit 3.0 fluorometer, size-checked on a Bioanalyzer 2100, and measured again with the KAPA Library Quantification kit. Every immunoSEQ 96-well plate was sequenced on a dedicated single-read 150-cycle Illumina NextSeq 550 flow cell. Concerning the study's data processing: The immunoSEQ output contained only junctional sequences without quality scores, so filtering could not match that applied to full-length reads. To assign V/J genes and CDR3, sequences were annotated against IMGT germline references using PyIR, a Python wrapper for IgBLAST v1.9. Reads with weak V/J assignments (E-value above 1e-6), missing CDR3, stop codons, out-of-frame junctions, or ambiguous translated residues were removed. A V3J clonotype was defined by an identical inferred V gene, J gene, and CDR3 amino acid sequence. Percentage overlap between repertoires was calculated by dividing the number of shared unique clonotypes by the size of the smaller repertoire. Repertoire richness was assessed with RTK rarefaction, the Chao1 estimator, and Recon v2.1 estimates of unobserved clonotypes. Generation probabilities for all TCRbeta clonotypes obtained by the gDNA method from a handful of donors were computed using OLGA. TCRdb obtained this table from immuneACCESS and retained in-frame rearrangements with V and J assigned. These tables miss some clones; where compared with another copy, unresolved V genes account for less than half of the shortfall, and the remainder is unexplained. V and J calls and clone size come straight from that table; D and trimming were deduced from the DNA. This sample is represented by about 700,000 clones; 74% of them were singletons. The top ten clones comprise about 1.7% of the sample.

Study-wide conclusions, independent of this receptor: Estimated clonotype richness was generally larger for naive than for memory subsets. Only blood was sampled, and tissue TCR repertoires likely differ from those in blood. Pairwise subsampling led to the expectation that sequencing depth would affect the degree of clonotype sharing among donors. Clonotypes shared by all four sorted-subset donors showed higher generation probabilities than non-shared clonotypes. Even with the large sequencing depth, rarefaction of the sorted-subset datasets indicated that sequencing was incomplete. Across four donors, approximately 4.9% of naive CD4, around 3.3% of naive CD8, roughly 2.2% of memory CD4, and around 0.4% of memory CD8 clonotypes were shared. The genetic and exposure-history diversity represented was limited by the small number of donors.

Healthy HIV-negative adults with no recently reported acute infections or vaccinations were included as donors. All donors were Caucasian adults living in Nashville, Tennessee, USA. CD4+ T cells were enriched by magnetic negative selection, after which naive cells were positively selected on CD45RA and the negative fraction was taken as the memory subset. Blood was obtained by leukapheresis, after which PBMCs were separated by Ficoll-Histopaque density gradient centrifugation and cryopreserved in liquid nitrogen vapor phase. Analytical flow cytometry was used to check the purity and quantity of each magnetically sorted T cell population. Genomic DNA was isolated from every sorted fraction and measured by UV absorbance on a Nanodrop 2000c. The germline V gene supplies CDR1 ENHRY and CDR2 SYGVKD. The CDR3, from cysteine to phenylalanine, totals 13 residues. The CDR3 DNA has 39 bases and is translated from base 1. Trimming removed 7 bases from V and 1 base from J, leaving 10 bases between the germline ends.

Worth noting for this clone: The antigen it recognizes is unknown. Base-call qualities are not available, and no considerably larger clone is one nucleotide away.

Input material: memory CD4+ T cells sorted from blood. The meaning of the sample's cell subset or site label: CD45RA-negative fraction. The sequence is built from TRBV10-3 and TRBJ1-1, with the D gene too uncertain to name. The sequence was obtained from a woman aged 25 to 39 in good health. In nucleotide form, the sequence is TGTGCCATCATGAGACAAAAGAACACTGAAGCTTTCTTT. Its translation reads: CAIMRQKNTEAFF.